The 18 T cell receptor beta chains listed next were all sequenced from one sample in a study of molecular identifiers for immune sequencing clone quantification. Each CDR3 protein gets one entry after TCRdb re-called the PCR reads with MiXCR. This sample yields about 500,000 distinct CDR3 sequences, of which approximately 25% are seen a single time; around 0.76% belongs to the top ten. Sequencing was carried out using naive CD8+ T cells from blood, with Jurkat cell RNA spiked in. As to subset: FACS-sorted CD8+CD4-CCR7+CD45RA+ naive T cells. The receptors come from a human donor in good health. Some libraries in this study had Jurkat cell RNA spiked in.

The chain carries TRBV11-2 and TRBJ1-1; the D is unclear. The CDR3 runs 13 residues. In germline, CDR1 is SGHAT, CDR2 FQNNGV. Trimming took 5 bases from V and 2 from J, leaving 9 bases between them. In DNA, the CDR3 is TGTGCCAGCAGCCCGCGGGCAAACACTGAAGCTTTCTTT. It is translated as CASSPRANTEAFF.

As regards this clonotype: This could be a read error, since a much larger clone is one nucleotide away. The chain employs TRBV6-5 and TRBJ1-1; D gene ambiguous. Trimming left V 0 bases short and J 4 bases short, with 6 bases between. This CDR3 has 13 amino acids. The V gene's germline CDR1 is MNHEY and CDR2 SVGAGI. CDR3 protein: CASSYSPITEAFF. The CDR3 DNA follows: TGTGCCAGCAGTTACTCCCCGATCACTGAAGCTTTCTTT.

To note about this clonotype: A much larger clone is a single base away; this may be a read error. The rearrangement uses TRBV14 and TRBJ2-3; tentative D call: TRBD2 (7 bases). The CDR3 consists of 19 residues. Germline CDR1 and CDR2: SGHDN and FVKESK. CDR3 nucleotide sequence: TGTGCCAGCAGCCAAGAACCCGGGAGGTGGGGCGCTCTGACAGGTACGCAGTATTTT. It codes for CASSQEPGRWGALTGTQYF.

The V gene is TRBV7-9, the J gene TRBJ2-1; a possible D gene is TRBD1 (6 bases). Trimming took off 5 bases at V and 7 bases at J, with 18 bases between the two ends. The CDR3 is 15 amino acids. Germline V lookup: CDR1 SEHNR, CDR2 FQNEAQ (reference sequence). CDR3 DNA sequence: TGTGCCAGCAGCCCGATGCAGGGGTTGGGAAATGAGCAGTTCTTC. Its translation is CASSPMQGLGNEQFF.

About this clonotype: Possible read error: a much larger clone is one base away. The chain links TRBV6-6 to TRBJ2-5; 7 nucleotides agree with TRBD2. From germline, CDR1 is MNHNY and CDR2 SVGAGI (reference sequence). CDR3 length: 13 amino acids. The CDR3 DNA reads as TGTGCCAGCAGGTTACTAGCGCAAGGGACCCAGTACTTC. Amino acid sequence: CASRLLAQGTQYF.

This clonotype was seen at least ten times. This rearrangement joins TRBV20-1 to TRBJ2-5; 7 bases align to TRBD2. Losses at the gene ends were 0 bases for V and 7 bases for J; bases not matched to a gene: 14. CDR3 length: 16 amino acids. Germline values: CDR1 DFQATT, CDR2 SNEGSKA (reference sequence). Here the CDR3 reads CSARDLGLAEKLTQYF. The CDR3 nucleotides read TGCAGTGCTAGAGATTTAGGGCTAGCGGAAAAATTGACCCAGTACTTC.

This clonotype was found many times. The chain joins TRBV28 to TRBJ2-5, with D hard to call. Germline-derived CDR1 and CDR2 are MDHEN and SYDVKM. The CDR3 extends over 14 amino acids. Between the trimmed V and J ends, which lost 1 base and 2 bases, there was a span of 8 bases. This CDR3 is CASSLYAEQETQYF. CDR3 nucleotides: TGTGCCAGCAGTTTATATGCAGAACAAGAGACCCAGTACTTC.

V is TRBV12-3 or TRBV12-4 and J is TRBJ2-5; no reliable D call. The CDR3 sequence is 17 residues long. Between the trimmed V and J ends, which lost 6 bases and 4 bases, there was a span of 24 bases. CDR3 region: CASRTPGRRSKGETQYF. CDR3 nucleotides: TGTGCCAGCAGGACTCCGGGCCGGAGAAGTAAAGGAGAGACCCAGTACTTC.

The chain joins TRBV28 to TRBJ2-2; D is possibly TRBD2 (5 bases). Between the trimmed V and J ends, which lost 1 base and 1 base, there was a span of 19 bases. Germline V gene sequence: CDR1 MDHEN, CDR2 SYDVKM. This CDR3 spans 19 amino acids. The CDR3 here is CASSLYPLGSVMNTGELFF. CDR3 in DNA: TGTGCCAGCAGTTTATACCCCCTTGGTAGCGTGATGAACACCGGGGAGCTGTTTTTT.

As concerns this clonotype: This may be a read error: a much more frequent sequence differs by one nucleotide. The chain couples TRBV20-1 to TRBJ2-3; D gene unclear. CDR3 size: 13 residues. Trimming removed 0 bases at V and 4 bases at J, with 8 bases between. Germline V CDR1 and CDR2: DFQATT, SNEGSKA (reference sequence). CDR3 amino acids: CSARDQPPDTQYF. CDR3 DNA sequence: TGCAGTGCTAGAGATCAACCCCCAGATACGCAGTATTTT.

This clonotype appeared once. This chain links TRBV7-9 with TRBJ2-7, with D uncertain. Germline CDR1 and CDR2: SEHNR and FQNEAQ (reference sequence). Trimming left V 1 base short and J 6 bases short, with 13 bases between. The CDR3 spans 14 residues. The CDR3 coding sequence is TGTGCCAGCAGCTTAGGGGCCCTCTTCTCCGAGCAGTACTTC. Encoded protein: CASSLGALFSEQYF.

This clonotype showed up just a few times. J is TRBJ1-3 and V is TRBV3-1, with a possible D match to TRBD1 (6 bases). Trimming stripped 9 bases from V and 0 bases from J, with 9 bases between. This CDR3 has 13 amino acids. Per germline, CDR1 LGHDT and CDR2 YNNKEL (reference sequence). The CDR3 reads CASMDSSGNTIYF. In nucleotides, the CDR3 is TGTGCCAGTATGGACAGCTCTGGAAACACCATATATTTT.

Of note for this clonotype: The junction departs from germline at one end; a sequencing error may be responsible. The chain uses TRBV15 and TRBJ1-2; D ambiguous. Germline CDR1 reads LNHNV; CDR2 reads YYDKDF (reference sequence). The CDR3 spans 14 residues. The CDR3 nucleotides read TGTGCCACCGCTTTATTGAACCCTAACTATGGCGACACCTTC. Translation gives CATALLNPNYGDTF.

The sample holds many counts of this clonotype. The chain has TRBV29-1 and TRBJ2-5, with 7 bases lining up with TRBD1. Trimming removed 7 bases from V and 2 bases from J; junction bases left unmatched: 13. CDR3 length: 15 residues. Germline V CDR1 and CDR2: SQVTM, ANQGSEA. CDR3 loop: CSANGQAFPQETQYF. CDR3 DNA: TGCAGCGCAAACGGACAGGCGTTCCCGCAAGAGACCCAGTACTTC.

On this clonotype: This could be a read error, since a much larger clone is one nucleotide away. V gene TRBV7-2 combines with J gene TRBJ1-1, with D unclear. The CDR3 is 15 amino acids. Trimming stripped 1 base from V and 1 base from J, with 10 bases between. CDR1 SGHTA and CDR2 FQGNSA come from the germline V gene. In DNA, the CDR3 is TGTGCCAGCAGCTTAGACAGACCACCGAACACTGAAGCTTTCTTT. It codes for CASSLDRPPNTEAFF.

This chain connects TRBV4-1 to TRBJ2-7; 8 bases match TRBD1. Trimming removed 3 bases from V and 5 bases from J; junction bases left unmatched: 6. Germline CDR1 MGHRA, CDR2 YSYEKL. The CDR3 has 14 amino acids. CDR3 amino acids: CASSHRTGSDEQYF. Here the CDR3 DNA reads TGCGCCAGCAGCCATCGGACAGGGTCGGACGAGCAGTACTTC.

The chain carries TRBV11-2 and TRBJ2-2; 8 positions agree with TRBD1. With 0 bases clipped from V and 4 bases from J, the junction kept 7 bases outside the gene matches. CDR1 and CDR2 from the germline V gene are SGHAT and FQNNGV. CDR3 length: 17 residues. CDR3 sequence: CASSLDHRGFGTGELFF. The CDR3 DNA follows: TGTGCCAGCAGCTTAGATCACAGGGGGTTTGGCACCGGGGAGCTGTTTTTT.

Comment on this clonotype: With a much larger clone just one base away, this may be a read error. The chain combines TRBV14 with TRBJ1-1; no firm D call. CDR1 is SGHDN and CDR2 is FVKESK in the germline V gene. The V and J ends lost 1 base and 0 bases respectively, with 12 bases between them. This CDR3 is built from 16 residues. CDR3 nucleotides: TGTGCCAGCAGCCAAGCCGAGTCCCTAATGAACACTGAAGCTTTCTTT. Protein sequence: CASSQAESLMNTEAFF.